Listed below are T cell receptor beta chains from one sample, sequenced in a study of T-cell memory formation after mild COVID-19. TCRdb re-analysed the 5' RACE reads in MiXCR, keeping a single row per CDR3 protein. The table lists about 150,000 distinct CDR3 sequences, approximately 25% of them singletons. The sequenced sample was PBMCs or a T cell subset sorted from them (not recorded which). Receptors were obtained from an adult woman who had mild COVID-19 (a few samples of this study predate the infection). Cell type and time point are not known. Each CDR3 is given with its conserved first and last residue. Each record gives: D gene, J gene, clone size, V gene, CDR3 protein, CDR3 DNA. A D gene is named only where the DNA matches it firmly. Clone size, where shown, is once, few, many, or a class for clones that have expanded.

d_call: .
j_call: TRBJ1-1
clone_size: .
v_call: TRBV7-9
cdr3_aa: CASSFPDSNTEAFF
cdr3_nt: TGTGCCAGCAGCTTCCCAGATTCTAACACTGAAGCTTTCTTT

d_call: .
j_call: TRBJ2-2
clone_size: .
v_call: TRBV7-2
cdr3_aa: CASSLGGASAGELFF
cdr3_nt: TGTGCCAGCAGCTTAGGGGGGGCCTCAGCCGGGGAGCTGTTTTTT

d_call: TRBD1
j_call: TRBJ1-5
clone_size: few
v_call: TRBV24-1
cdr3_aa: CATSGPGQGAQPQHF
cdr3_nt: TGTGCCACCAGTGGCCCGGGACAGGGGGCTCAGCCCCAGCATTTT

d_call: TRBD2
j_call: TRBJ2-1
clone_size: .
v_call: TRBV24-1
cdr3_aa: CATSDQGLAGAQEDEQFF
cdr3_nt: TGTGCCACCAGTGATCAGGGACTAGCGGGAGCGCAGGAGGATGAGCAGTTCTTC

d_call: .
j_call: TRBJ1-1
clone_size: .
v_call: TRBV12-3/TRBV12-4
cdr3_aa: CASSFSAIPNTEAFF
cdr3_nt: TGTGCCAGCAGTTTCTCTGCGATTCCGAACACTGAAGCTTTCTTT

d_call: TRBD1
j_call: TRBJ2-1
clone_size: .
v_call: TRBV6-2/TRBV6-3
cdr3_aa: CASGTANYYNEQFF
cdr3_nt: TGTGCCAGCGGGACAGCGAACTACTACAATGAGCAGTTCTTC

d_call: .
j_call: TRBJ2-6
clone_size: .
v_call: TRBV15
cdr3_aa: CATSDSLSGANVLTF
cdr3_nt: TGTGCCACCAGCGACAGCCTCTCTGGGGCCAACGTCCTGACTTTC

d_call: TRBD1
j_call: TRBJ1-2
clone_size: .
v_call: TRBV25-1
cdr3_aa: CASSELGGTGTENYGYTF
cdr3_nt: TGTGCCAGCAGTGAATTGGGGGGGACCGGGACAGAAAACTATGGCTACACCTTC

d_call: .
j_call: TRBJ1-6
clone_size: .
v_call: TRBV11-2
cdr3_aa: CASSLGPTAYNSPLHF
cdr3_nt: TGTGCCAGCAGCTTAGGTCCTACTGCTTATAATTCACCCCTCCACTTT

d_call: .
j_call: TRBJ1-4
clone_size: .
v_call: TRBV9
cdr3_aa: CASSVDMVGNEKLFF
cdr3_nt: TGTGCCAGCAGCGTAGATATGGTTGGGAATGAAAAACTGTTTTTT

d_call: .
j_call: TRBJ2-1
clone_size: .
v_call: TRBV7-9
cdr3_aa: CASSPGHRYEQFF
cdr3_nt: TGTGCCAGCAGCCCTGGACATCGATATGAGCAGTTCTTC

d_call: .
j_call: TRBJ2-7
clone_size: .
v_call: TRBV12-3/TRBV12-4
cdr3_aa: CASSPRVLGYEQYF
cdr3_nt: TGTGCCAGCAGTCCCCGGGTCCTAGGTTACGAGCAGTACTTC

d_call: .
j_call: TRBJ1-6
clone_size: few
v_call: TRBV5-1
cdr3_aa: CASSFYPSYNSPLHF
cdr3_nt: TGCGCCAGCAGCTTCTACCCCTCCTATAATTCACCCCTCCACTTT

d_call: .
j_call: TRBJ2-1
clone_size: .
v_call: TRBV9
cdr3_aa: CASSVGVEQFF
cdr3_nt: TGTGCCAGCAGCGTGGGTGTCGAGCAGTTCTTC

d_call: TRBD2
j_call: TRBJ2-1
clone_size: .
v_call: TRBV6-5
cdr3_aa: CASSYSNLGGITYNEQFF
cdr3_nt: TGTGCCAGCAGTTACTCGAACCTGGGGGGGATTACGTACAATGAGCAGTTCTTC

d_call: .
j_call: TRBJ1-1
clone_size: .
v_call: TRBV7-6
cdr3_aa: CASSPLGSAEAFF
cdr3_nt: TGTGCCAGCAGCCCCCTTGGGAGCGCTGAAGCTTTCTTT

d_call: .
j_call: TRBJ2-1
clone_size: .
v_call: TRBV24-1
cdr3_aa: CATSDLRSGIVF
cdr3_nt: TGTGCCACCAGTGATCTTAGGTCCGGCATTGTCTTC

d_call: .
j_call: TRBJ2-5
clone_size: once
v_call: TRBV7-2
cdr3_aa: CASSSLDIYLQETQYF
cdr3_nt: TGTGCCAGCAGCTCGCTGGACATCTACCTCCAAGAGACCCAGTACTTC

d_call: TRBD1
j_call: TRBJ2-5
clone_size: few
v_call: TRBV28
cdr3_aa: CATEGAETQYF
cdr3_nt: TGTGCCACCGAGGGGGCAGAGACCCAGTACTTC

d_call: TRBD1
j_call: TRBJ1-2
clone_size: .
v_call: TRBV29-1
cdr3_aa: CSVTLTDRGYGYTF
cdr3_nt: TGCAGCGTTACACTGACGGACAGGGGGTATGGCTACACCTTC

d_call: .
j_call: TRBJ2-2
clone_size: .
v_call: TRBV30
cdr3_aa: CAWSFGVRELFF
cdr3_nt: TGTGCCTGGAGTTTTGGTGTTAGGGAGCTGTTTTTT

d_call: .
j_call: TRBJ2-2
clone_size: .
v_call: TRBV29-1
cdr3_aa: CSVPDTGELFF
cdr3_nt: TGCAGCGTTCCAGATACCGGGGAGCTGTTTTTT

d_call: .
j_call: TRBJ2-7
clone_size: few
v_call: TRBV5-1
cdr3_aa: CASSLLEAYEQYF
cdr3_nt: TGCGCCAGCAGCTTACTTGAGGCCTACGAGCAGTACTTC

d_call: .
j_call: TRBJ1-2
clone_size: .
v_call: TRBV7-8
cdr3_aa: CASSLAMEGYGYTF
cdr3_nt: TGTGCCAGCAGCTTAGCCATGGAGGGCTATGGCTACACCTTC

d_call: .
j_call: TRBJ2-6
clone_size: .
v_call: TRBV6-2/TRBV6-3
cdr3_aa: CASSYSTRSLGSGANVLTF
cdr3_nt: TGTGCCAGCAGTTACTCGACCAGGTCATTGGGCTCTGGGGCCAACGTCCTGACTTTC

d_call: .
j_call: TRBJ2-7
clone_size: few
v_call: TRBV20-1
cdr3_aa: CSARDSAGSSYEQYF
cdr3_nt: TGCAGTGCTAGAGATTCGGCAGGGAGCTCCTACGAGCAGTACTTC

d_call: .
j_call: TRBJ2-1
clone_size: .
v_call: TRBV29-1
cdr3_aa: CSVERGADEQFF
cdr3_nt: TGCAGCGTTGAACGTGGGGCGGATGAGCAGTTCTTC

d_call: TRBD1
j_call: TRBJ2-5
clone_size: .
v_call: TRBV7-9
cdr3_aa: CASSYPTGTDQETQYF
cdr3_nt: TGTGCCAGCAGTTATCCTACCGGGACAGACCAAGAGACCCAGTACTTC

d_call: .
j_call: TRBJ2-7
clone_size: few
v_call: TRBV11-2
cdr3_aa: CASSPGRTGPEQYF
cdr3_nt: TGTGCCAGCAGCCCGGGGAGGACAGGTCCCGAGCAGTACTTC

d_call: .
j_call: TRBJ2-1
clone_size: few
v_call: TRBV4-1
cdr3_aa: CASSPSWGEQFF
cdr3_nt: TGCGCCAGCAGCCCCTCGTGGGGGGAGCAGTTCTTC

d_call: .
j_call: TRBJ1-2
clone_size: .
v_call: TRBV7-2
cdr3_aa: CASTHLYNRAGGYTF
cdr3_nt: TGTGCCAGCACCCACCTCTATAATAGGGCCGGTGGCTACACCTTC

d_call: TRBD2
j_call: TRBJ2-1
clone_size: few
v_call: TRBV6-5
cdr3_aa: CASSYSWRGSSYNEQFF
cdr3_nt: TGTGCCAGCAGTTACTCATGGCGGGGGAGCTCCTACAATGAGCAGTTCTTC

d_call: .
j_call: TRBJ2-1
clone_size: .
v_call: TRBV15
cdr3_aa: CATRQSRYNEQFF
cdr3_nt: TGTGCCACCAGACAGTCGCGGTACAATGAGCAGTTCTTC

d_call: .
j_call: TRBJ2-3
clone_size: few
v_call: TRBV7-2
cdr3_aa: CASSLGGPQDTQYF
cdr3_nt: TGTGCCAGCAGCTTGGGGGGACCCCAAGATACGCAGTATTTT

d_call: .
j_call: TRBJ2-7
clone_size: few
v_call: TRBV5-6
cdr3_aa: CASSLQTRDEQYF
cdr3_nt: TGTGCCAGCAGCTTGCAAACTCGGGACGAGCAGTACTTC

d_call: TRBD2
j_call: TRBJ2-1
clone_size: .
v_call: TRBV24-1
cdr3_aa: CATSDLGGTHNEQFF
cdr3_nt: TGTGCCACCAGTGATCTGGGAGGGACCCACAATGAGCAGTTCTTC

d_call: TRBD1
j_call: TRBJ2-1
clone_size: .
v_call: TRBV24-1
cdr3_aa: CATSDPSSGTGSRNEQFF
cdr3_nt: TGTGCCACCAGTGATCCATCCAGCGGGACAGGGTCAAGGAATGAGCAGTTCTTC